A single sample gave rise to the 2 T cell receptor beta chains below, sequenced in a study of T cell repertoires in cytomegalovirus infection. TCRdb re-analysed the reads in MiXCR, keeping a single row per CDR3 protein. The sample has 200,000 to 300,000 distinct CDR3 sequences, 9.1% seen once. Sample: PBMCs. These receptors were obtained from a human donor in good health (CMV status not recorded). Some clones in this sample may be carry-over from other donors' samples.

This clonotype was detected ten times or more. The CDR3 is CASSLREPTPQETQYF. The CDR3 DNA reads TGTGCCAGCAGCTTGCGGGAGCCCACCCCCCAAGAGACCCAGTACTTC. This chain connects TRBV7-8 to TRBJ2-5; 7 nucleotides match TRBD2. The CDR3 covers 16 residues. In germline, CDR1 is SGHVS, CDR2 FQNEAQ. The ends lost 3 bases at V and 1 base at J; junction bases unmatched: 8.

This chain uses TRBV29-1 with TRBJ1-1; tentatively, D is TRBD1 (5 bases). Trimming removed 8 bases from V and 1 base from J, with 8 bases in between. CDR1 is SQVTM, CDR2 ANQGSEA, per germline. The length of the CDR3 is 11 residues. The CDR3 loop is CSWGRNTEAFF. The DNA of the CDR3 is TGCAGCTGGGGCCGGAACACTGAAGCTTTCTTT.